This TCR beta chain derives from a study of patients and donors after allogeneic stem cell transplantation. CDR3 size: 14 residues. Germline V lookup: CDR1 SGDLS, CDR2 YYNGEE. The V end was cut by 4 bases, the J end by 8 bases, with 18 bases between. TCRdb re-derived calls from the RT-PCR reads in MiXCR, one entry per CDR3 protein. The sample lists fewer than 180,000 distinct CDR3 sequences, about 40% occurring once. V usage is TRBV9 and J usage is TRBJ1-2, with D tentatively TRBD1 (6 bases). Sequenced material: blood, either unsorted or a sorted T cell fraction (not recorded which). The TCR originated in a human donor who was either an allogeneic HSCT recipient or a stem cell or donor lymphocyte infusion donor (not recorded which). It is not recorded whose cells these are; they may come from a transplant donor. The CDR3 DNA is TGTGCCAGCAGCACAGGACGTCAGGGGAGAGGCTACACCTTC. This gives the protein CASSTGRQGRGYTF.